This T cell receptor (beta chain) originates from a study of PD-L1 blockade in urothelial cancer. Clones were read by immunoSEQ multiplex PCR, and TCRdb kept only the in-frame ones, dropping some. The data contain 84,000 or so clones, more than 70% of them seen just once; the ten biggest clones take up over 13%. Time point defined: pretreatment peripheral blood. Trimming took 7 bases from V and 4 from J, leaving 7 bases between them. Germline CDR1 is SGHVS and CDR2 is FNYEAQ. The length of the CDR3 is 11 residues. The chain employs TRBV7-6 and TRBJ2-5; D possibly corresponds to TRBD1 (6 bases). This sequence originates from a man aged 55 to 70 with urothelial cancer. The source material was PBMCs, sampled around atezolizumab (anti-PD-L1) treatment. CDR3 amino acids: CASTDRETQYF. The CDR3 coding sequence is TGTGCCAGCACGGACAGAGAGACCCAGTACTTC.